These 23 T cell receptor beta chains originate from one sample sequenced in a study of T-cell memory formation after mild COVID-19. From the 5' RACE reads, TCRdb called clonotypes with MiXCR, one entry per CDR3 protein. The repertoire holds 150,000 to 200,000 distinct CDR3 sequences, about 15% seen once, with roughly 13% in the top ten. Sequenced: PBMCs or a T cell subset sorted from them (not recorded which). The receptors were sampled from an adult woman who had mild COVID-19 (a few samples of this study predate the infection). Cell type and time point are not known.

The CDR3 loop reads CSVEDIYEQYF. CDR3 nucleotides: TGCAGCGTTGAAGATATATACGAGCAGTACTTC. The chain combines TRBV29-1 with TRBJ2-7; D gene unclear. This CDR3 has 11 amino acids. V lost 0 bases, J lost 4 bases, and 4 bases lay in between. Germline-derived CDR1 and CDR2 are SQVTM and ANQGSEA.

This clonotype was observed at least ten times. The chain is built from TRBV6-2 or TRBV6-3 and TRBJ2-3; D not certain. The CDR3 consists of 15 residues. Germline CDR1 reads MNHEY; CDR2 reads SVGEGT. Trimming removed 0 bases at V and 2 bases at J, with 9 bases between. Written as DNA, the CDR3 is TGTGCCAGCAGTTACTCGAATCCGGTCACAGATACGCAGTATTTT. Translating gives CASSYSNPVTDTQYF.

The table lists this clonotype with a few counts. The chain combines TRBV5-1 with TRBJ2-3, with 7 bases fitting TRBD1. CDR3 length: 15 amino acids. Trimming cost V 0 bases and J 2 bases; bases outside gene matches: 3. Germline CDR1 is SGHRS and CDR2 is YFSETQ. The CDR3 sequence is CASSLGQGDTDTQYF. CDR3 sequence (DNA): TGCGCCAGCAGCTTGGGGCAGGGGGACACAGATACGCAGTATTTT.

The chain carries TRBV7-6 and TRBJ1-5; D unresolved. V gave up 2 bases and J gave up 4 bases, with 0 bases separating them. CDR1 and CDR2 from the germline V gene are SGHVS and FNYEAQ. This CDR3 comprises 11 residues. The CDR3 protein is CASSLNQPQHF. Written as DNA, the CDR3 is TGTGCCAGCAGCTTAAATCAGCCCCAGCATTTT.

J is TRBJ1-2 and V is TRBV7-3; 8 bases are shared with TRBD1. With V trimmed by 5 bases and J by 2 bases, 10 bases remained unmatched. Germline V gene sequence: CDR1 SGHTA, CDR2 FQGTGA. This CDR3 is built from 16 residues. The CDR3 DNA sequence: TGTGCCAGCAGCCTCTCCGGACAGGGAGGGAACTATGGCTACACCTTC. Its translation is CASSLSGQGGNYGYTF.

Only a few counts were recorded for this clonotype. The genes are TRBV27 and TRBJ1-1; possibly TRBD1 for D (5 bases). This CDR3 comprises 16 residues. V was trimmed by 10 bases and J by 0 bases, leaving 21 bases between them. The V gene's germline CDR1 is MNHEY and CDR2 SMNVEV (reference sequence). CDR3 coding DNA: TGTGCCACCTACTCTAGGTCAGGGTACATGAACACTGAAGCTTTCTTT. Its protein product is CATYSRSGYMNTEAFF.

The gene calls are TRBV5-1 and TRBJ1-5, with D uncertain. CDR1 SGHRS and CDR2 YFSETQ come from the germline V gene. CDR3 length equals 13 residues. Trimming stripped 0 bases from V and 6 bases from J, with 7 bases between. The CDR3 is CASSLEAGQPQHF. The CDR3 DNA reads as TGCGCCAGCAGCTTGGAGGCGGGTCAGCCCCAGCATTTT.

This clonotype has a handful of counts. V and J are TRBV5-1 and TRBJ2-1; TRBD2 matches at 13 bases. Germline values: CDR1 SGHRS, CDR2 YFSETQ. The CDR3 is made up of 17 amino acids. Trimming at V came to 3 bases and at J to 7 bases, leaving 10 bases not matched to a gene. The DNA for the CDR3 is TGCGCCAGCAGCTGGACTAGCGGGAGCCCAACGGGGAATGAGCAGTTCTTC. Its translation: CASSWTSGSPTGNEQFF. The whole variable domain, filled in from reference TRBV5-1 and TRBJ2-1, reads KAGVTQTPRYLIKTRGQQVTLSCSPISGHRSVSWYQQTPGQGLQFLFEYFSETQRNKGNFPGRFSGRQFSNSRSEMNVSTLELGDSALYLCASSWTSGSPTGNEQFFGPGTRLTVL.

The chain links TRBV9 to TRBJ2-2, with 10 bases identical to TRBD2. From germline, CDR1 is SGDLS and CDR2 YYNGEE. Trimming at V came to 3 bases and at J to 4 bases, leaving 6 bases not matched to a gene. This CDR3 has 16 amino acids. CDR3 protein: CASSGAGGSSTGELFF. The CDR3 DNA follows: TGTGCCAGCAGCGGAGCGGGAGGGTCCTCCACCGGGGAGCTGTTTTTT. The entire variable domain, with the rest obtained from reference TRBV9 and TRBJ2-2, is as follows: DSGVTQTPKHLITATGQRVTLRCSPRSGDLSVYWYQQSLDQGLQFLIQYYNGEERAKGNILERFSAQQFPDLHSELNLSSLELGDSALYFCASSGAGGSSTGELFFGEGSRLTVL.

This clonotype was counted only a few times. The rearrangement uses TRBV24-1 and TRBJ2-5; D gene ambiguous. CDR1 is KGHDR, CDR2 SFDVKD, per germline. Between the trimmed V and J ends, which lost 12 bases and 5 bases, there was a span of 15 bases. The CDR3 is 12 amino acids. CDR3 sequence: CASKGHTETQYF. CDR3 DNA: TGTGCCTCTAAGGGTCACACGGAGACCCAGTACTTC.

Ten or more counts support this clonotype. The chain combines TRBV24-1 with TRBJ2-7, with D unresolved. Trimming removed 5 bases at V and 4 bases at J, with 11 bases between. CDR3 size: 13 residues. Germline V gives CDR1 KGHDR, CDR2 SFDVKD. CDR3 coding DNA: TGTGCCACCAGTGTTCCAGACCCTTACGAGCAGTACTTC. As protein: CATSVPDPYEQYF.

In the case of this clonotype: Compared with germline, one end of the junction differs, possibly owing to a read error. The chain links TRBV7-7 to TRBJ2-3; no clear D. The CDR3 loop spans 15 amino acids. Germline CDR1 SSHAT, CDR2 FNYEAQ (reference sequence). The DNA of the CDR3 is TGTGCTAGCAACAGACACGAGCCTCAGACAGATACGCAGTATTTT. It encodes CASNRHEPQTDTQYF.

This clonotype was observed a handful of times. CDR3 bases: TGCAGCGTTGAAACTATTGACTACGAGCAGTACTTC. Translation: CSVETIDYEQYF. This rearrangement joins TRBV29-1 to TRBJ2-7; D unclear. Deletions cut 2 bases from V and 3 bases from J, with 8 bases between. From germline, CDR1 is SQVTM and CDR2 ANQGSEA. The CDR3 covers 12 residues.

This clonotype was picked up many times. J is TRBJ2-3 and V is TRBV18; 8 bases fit TRBD2. The ends lost 2 bases at V and 4 bases at J; junction bases unmatched: 11. Germline V gene sequence: CDR1 KGHSH, CDR2 LQKENI. The CDR3 is made up of 17 amino acids. This chain's CDR3 is CASSPARRAGESDTQYF. In DNA, the CDR3 is TGTGCCAGCTCACCAGCTCGAAGAGCGGGAGAATCAGATACGCAGTATTTT. The full variable domain, rest sourced from reference TRBV18 and TRBJ2-3, is NAGVMQNPRHLVRRRGQEARLRCSPMKGHSHVYWYRQLPEEGLKFMVYLQKENIIDESGMPKERFSAEFPKEGPSILRIQQVVRGDSAAYFCASSPARRAGESDTQYFGPGTRLTVL.

The chain links TRBV4-1 to TRBJ1-2; 8 positions agree with TRBD1. V dropped 4 bases and J dropped 9; count of bases not matched to a gene: 10. CDR1 is MGHRA, CDR2 YSYEKL, per germline. This CDR3 region has 14 residues. CDR3 nucleotides: TGCGCCAGCAGCCCTCAGACAGGGGCTGGGCGCTACACCTTC. Its translation is CASSPQTGAGRYTF.

The chain joins TRBV12-3 or TRBV12-4 to TRBJ2-6; 7 bases match TRBD1. With V trimmed by 6 bases and J by 3 bases, 14 bases remained unmatched. This CDR3 comprises 18 residues. The CDR3 loop reads CASSPGRQGEGGANVLTF. Here the CDR3 DNA reads TGTGCCAGCAGCCCAGGCCGGCAGGGGGAAGGTGGGGCCAACGTCCTGACTTTC.

V is TRBV5-6 and J is TRBJ2-5; D perhaps matches TRBD2 (5 bases). This CDR3 spans 16 amino acids. V was clipped by 4 bases and J by 2 bases, with 18 bases between them. Germline V gene lookup returns CDR1 SGHDT and CDR2 YYEEEE. DNA of the CDR3: TGTGCCAGCAGCCCACGGACGAGGGTATGGCAAGAGACCCAGTACTTC. Protein: CASSPRTRVWQETQYF.

The V call is TRBV4-3, the J call TRBJ2-3; D might be TRBD1 (6 bases). The V gene lost 4 bases and the J gene lost 4 bases, with 18 bases spanning the gap. Germline-derived CDR1 and CDR2 are LGHNA and YSLEER. CDR3 length: 16 residues. The CDR3 DNA reads TGCGCCAGCAGCCCACAGGGAACACCAGGAGCAGATACGCAGTATTTT. It is translated as CASSPQGTPGADTQYF.

The V and J genes are TRBV24-1 and TRBJ2-3; D is uncertain. The V gene lost 4 bases and the J gene lost 4 bases, with 17 bases spanning the gap. The CDR3 length is 16 residues. The V gene's germline CDR1 is KGHDR and CDR2 SFDVKD. The CDR3 nucleotides are TGTGCCACCAGTGACCCGGAGCCGGGCCGGGCAGATACGCAGTATTTT. It specifies CATSDPEPGRADTQYF.

This clonotype was picked up a small number of times. The chain employs TRBV29-1 and TRBJ2-7; TRBD1 agrees at 8 bases. Germline assignment: CDR1 SQVTM and CDR2 ANQGSEA. CDR3 length: 12 residues. Trimming took 5 bases from V and 6 from J; bases not matched to a gene: 6. The CDR3 DNA sequence: TGCAGCGTTATTAGACAGGGGCGCGAGCAGTACTTC. The encoded protein is CSVIRQGREQYF.

The V gene is TRBV2, the J gene TRBJ2-5; possible D gene TRBD2, 5 bases. Looked up from germline, CDR1 is SNHLY and CDR2 is FYNNEI. Trimming took off 4 bases at V and 5 bases at J, with 11 bases between the two ends. This CDR3 contains 13 residues. The DNA for the CDR3 is TGTGCCAGCAGTGGAGGAAGAGGGGAGACCCAGTACTTC. This codes for CASSGGRGETQYF.

The V gene is TRBV12-3 or TRBV12-4, the J gene TRBJ2-1; possible D gene TRBD2, 6 bases. CDR3 length equals 17 residues. V gave up 1 base and J gave up 3 bases, with 16 bases separating them. The CDR3 bases are TGTGCCAGCAGTTTAGAAGAGACGGGAGCGTTCTACAATGAGCAGTTCTTC. It translates to CASSLEETGAFYNEQFF.

This sequence joins TRBV12-3 or TRBV12-4 and TRBJ2-3, with 11 bases matching TRBD2. The length of the CDR3 is 15 residues. Losses at the gene ends were 1 base for V and 4 bases for J; bases not matched to a gene: 1. CDR3 bases: TGTGCCAGCAGTTTAGTAGCGGGAGGGCCAGATACGCAGTATTTT. Residues: CASSLVAGGPDTQYF.